The T cell receptor beta chain described here comes from a study of blood T cell repertoires in COVID-19. Study as a whole: The United States, Italy and Spain supplied acute and convalescent COVID-19 samples.

The data were produced by immunoSEQ multiplex PCR, yet TCRdb's version contains in-frame clones alone and is incomplete. The profile shows roughly 60,000 clones, approximately 86% of them singletons. Germline CDR1 reads SEHNR; CDR2 reads FQNEAQ (reference sequence). The CDR3 is 16 residues long. V gave up 5 bases and J gave up 2 bases; unmatched junction bases: 7. Sequenced material: peripheral blood. The V and J genes are TRBV7-9 and TRBJ1-4, with 8 bases matching TRBD1. The sequence derives from a man in his sixties or seventies with acute or convalescent COVID-19. This CDR3 reads CASSRQGAGTNEKLFF. CDR3 DNA: TGTGCCAGCAGCCGCCAGGGGGCTGGGACTAATGAAAAACTGTTTTTT.